Here is one TCR beta chain with its context. This sample is drawn from a study of CD8 T cells in Susac syndrome. Random hexamers primed reverse transcription of about 0.45 to 1 ug RNA. TCRdb reprocessed the immunoSEQ multiplex PCR reads via MiXCR and lists one record per CDR3 protein. This table holds about 130,000 distinct CDR3 sequences, 80% found once. Germline V CDR1 and CDR2: SGHNT, YENEEA. The CDR3 covers 14 residues. The V segment lost 5 bases and the J segment 2 bases; nucleotides outside the gene matches: 3. Those who served as multiple sclerosis controls were treatment-naive patients with stable or active relapsing-remitting disease. TEMRA cells were FACS-enriched, with CD8+ and CD4+ T cells isolated negatively.

The sequenced sample was CD8+ T cells from PBMCs. This chain links TRBV11-3 with TRBJ1-2, with 9 bases lining up with TRBD1. The origin of this receptor is a human donor with multiple sclerosis. The CDR3 bases are TGTGCCAGCAGCGAAGGGACAGGGAACTATGGCTACACCTTC. It is translated as CASSEGTGNYGYTF.